The 8 T cell receptor beta chains reported below all come from one sample, sequenced in a study of beta chain features in type 1 diabetes. Sequencing targeted expressed TCRB transcripts, as all isolated RNA had been reverse transcribed. Assay used: immunoSEQ multiplex PCR; TCRdb lists only in-frame clones, some missing. The sample lists under 250,000 clones; 14% were seen once. The specimen sequenced was naive CD4+ T cells from blood. Receptors were obtained from a woman aged 40 to 50 in good health.

In this sample, this clone turned up a few times. V is TRBV5-6 and J is TRBJ2-6, with 7 bases aligning to TRBD2. After removal of 4 bases from V and 0 bases from J, the junction contained 4 bases not matched to a gene. Germline V gene sequence: CDR1 SGHDT, CDR2 YYEEEE. The length of the CDR3 is 16 residues. As DNA, the CDR3 is TGTGCCAGCAGCCGGGGAGGGTACTCTGGGGCCAACGTCCTGACTTTC. Translation gives CASSRGGYSGANVLTF. Full variable domain (missing parts from reference TRBV5-6 and TRBJ2-6): DAGVTQSPTHLIKTRGQQVTLRCSPKSGHDTVSWYQQALGQGPQFIFQYYEEEERQRGNFPDRFSGHQFPNYSSELNVNALLLGDSALYLCASSRGGYSGANVLTFGAGSRLTVL.

The V gene is TRBV6-5, the J gene TRBJ2-5; D uncertain. The last part of the DNA fits TRBJ2-7 better; the J call may be wrong. Germline CDR1 reads MNHEY; CDR2 reads SVGAGI. The CDR3 has 14 amino acids. The CDR3 DNA reads as TGTGCCAGCAGTTACCTGGCCGCAAACTACGAGCAGTACTTC. Its translation is CASSYLAANYEQYF.

The sample holds a few counts of this clone. V gene TRBV19 combines with J gene TRBJ1-2; TRBD1 aligns across 7 bases. Trimming removed 6 bases from V and 5 bases from J; junction bases left unmatched: 12. Germline CDR1 and CDR2: LNHDA and SQIVND (reference sequence). CDR3 length: 15 residues. The CDR3 sequence: CASRYPQATGYGYTF. CDR3 bases: TGTGCCAGTAGATATCCCCAAGCGACAGGGTATGGCTACACCTTC.

J is TRBJ2-2 and V is TRBV4-2; D perhaps matches TRBD1 (5 bases). CDR1 and CDR2 (germline): LGHNA, YNFKEQ. V was shortened by 0 bases and J by 5 bases, with 13 bases between the two germline ends. This CDR3 is 16 amino acids long. For the CDR3, the DNA is TGTGCCAGCAGCCAAGATCCCCCAGGGCATACCGGGGAGCTGTTTTTT. The encoded protein is CASSQDPPGHTGELFF.

This clone turned up a few times. V gene TRBV7-2 combines with J gene TRBJ2-2; 9 bases agree with TRBD2. The CDR3 runs to 17 residues. V trimming: 2 bases; J trimming: 4 bases; junction bases outside the gene matches: 8. Per the germline V gene, CDR1 is SGHTA and CDR2 is FQGNSA. CDR3 sequence (DNA): TGTGCCAGCAGCTTATTTGCGACTAGCGGAAGCACCGGGGAGCTGTTTTTT. As protein: CASSLFATSGSTGELFF.

This clone was seen only a few times. This chain connects TRBV5-6 to TRBJ2-7, with TRBD1 matching over 9 bases. From germline, CDR1 is SGHDT and CDR2 YYEEEE. The CDR3 runs 15 residues. Trimming removed 3 bases from V and 2 bases from J; junction bases left unmatched: 6. CDR3 region: CASSSVGQGAYEQYF. DNA for the CDR3: TGTGCCAGCAGCTCAGTGGGACAGGGTGCCTACGAGCAGTACTTC. Full variable domain (outside the CDR3, taken from reference TRBV5-6 and TRBJ2-7): DAGVTQSPTHLIKTRGQQVTLRCSPKSGHDTVSWYQQALGQGPQFIFQYYEEEERQRGNFPDRFSGHQFPNYSSELNVNALLLGDSALYLCASSSVGQGAYEQYFGPGTRLTVT.

This clone has just a few counts. The V call is TRBV7-9, the J call TRBJ2-5; D call uncertain. This CDR3 comprises 14 residues. Germline assignment: CDR1 SEHNR and CDR2 FQNEAQ (reference sequence). Trimming stripped 5 bases from V and 3 bases from J, with 13 bases between. The CDR3 here is CASSPLLGEETQYF. Here the CDR3 DNA reads TGTGCCAGCAGCCCACTGCTAGGCGAAGAGACCCAGTACTTC. Full variable domain (missing parts from reference TRBV7-9 and TRBJ2-5): DTGVSQNPRHKITKRGQNVTFRCDPISEHNRLYWYRQTLGQGPEFLTYFQNEAQLEKSRLLSDRFSAERPKGSFSTLEIQRTEQGDSAMYLCASSPLLGEETQYFGPGTRLLVL.

The gene calls are TRBV19 and TRBJ1-2, with D possibly TRBD1 on 5 matching bases. This CDR3 has 14 amino acids. V lost 7 bases and J 3 bases, leaving 15 bases between the germline ends. The V gene's germline CDR1 is LNHDA and CDR2 SQIVND (reference sequence). This CDR3 is CASNRQNIYYGYTF. CDR3 coding DNA: TGTGCCAGTAATAGACAGAATATATACTATGGCTACACCTTC.